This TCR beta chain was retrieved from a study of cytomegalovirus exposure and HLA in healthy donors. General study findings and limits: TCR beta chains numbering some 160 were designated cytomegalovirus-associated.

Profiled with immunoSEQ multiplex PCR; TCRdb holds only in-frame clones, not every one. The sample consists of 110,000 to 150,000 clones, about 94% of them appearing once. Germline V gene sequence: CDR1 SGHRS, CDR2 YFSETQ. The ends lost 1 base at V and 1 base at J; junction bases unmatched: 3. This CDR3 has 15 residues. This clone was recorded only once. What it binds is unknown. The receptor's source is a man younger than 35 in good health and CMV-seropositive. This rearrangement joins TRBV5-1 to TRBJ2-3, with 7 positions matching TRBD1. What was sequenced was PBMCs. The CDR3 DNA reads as TGCGCCAGCAGCTTGAGGGGGCAGGGCACAGATACGCAGTATTTT. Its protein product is CASSLRGQGTDTQYF.